A single sample gave rise to the 31 T cell receptor beta chains below, sequenced in a study of vaccination effects on CD4 cells after COVID-19. The antigens for these receptors are not known. Repertoires were generated with immunoSEQ multiplex PCR, while TCRdb's copy carries only in-frame clones and drops some. The data show almost 70,000 clones, around 70% seen once. Expansion with viral peptide pools was applied to antigen-specific CD4+ T cells by the ViraFEST assay prior to sequencing. Having been cultured for roughly 10 days, the cells underwent CD4+ T cell isolation. Every participant took two doses of the BNT162b2 or mRNA-1273 vaccine. Here the sequenced sample was CD4+ T cells from PBMCs cultured with HCoV-229E spike peptides, taken after COVID-19 vaccination. These receptors were obtained from a human donor who received a COVID-19 vaccine.

Here the CDR3 DNA reads TGTGCCAGCAGTAGTGCAGATACGCAGTATTTT. This codes for CASSSADTQYF. The chain couples TRBV6-5 to TRBJ2-3, with D uncertain. Between the trimmed V and J ends, which lost 5 bases and 4 bases, there was a span of 4 bases. Germline V gene sequence: CDR1 MNHEY, CDR2 SVGAGI. The CDR3 covers 11 residues.

This rearrangement joins TRBV4-1 to TRBJ1-6; 8 bases are shared with TRBD1. J lost 10 bases, V lost 1 base, and 9 bases had no gene match. The CDR3 runs to 16 residues. The germline CDR1 and CDR2 sequences are MGHRA and YSYEKL. CDR3 coding DNA: TGCGCCAGCAGCCAAGGGATGGACAGGGAGGACTCACCCCTCCACTTT. Its protein is CASSQGMDREDSPLHF.

The chain uses TRBV12-5 and TRBJ1-1, with TRBD1 as a possible D gene (6 bases). This CDR3 has 13 residues. The V and J ends lost 5 bases and 7 bases respectively, with 14 bases between them. Germline V gene lookup returns CDR1 LGHNT and CDR2 FRNRAP. In nucleotides, the CDR3 is TGTGCTAGTGGTCCACAGGGTCAGGGTGAAGCTTTCTTT. Translation: CASGPQGQGEAFF.

The table lists this clone with a few counts. The rearrangement links TRBV5-1 to TRBJ1-5; TRBD1 matches at 7 bases. The V and J ends lost 4 bases and 3 bases, in that order; junction bases with no gene match: 7. Germline CDR1 and CDR2: SGHRS and YFSETQ. The CDR3 has 15 residues. CDR3 in amino acids: CASSATTGYNQPQHF. As DNA, the CDR3 is TGCGCCAGCAGCGCGACGACAGGGTACAATCAGCCCCAGCATTTT.

CDR3 coding DNA: TGCGCCAGCAGCTTGGATCCGCGGGACAGGGGAACCGGGGAGCTGTTTTTT. The encoded protein is CASSLDPRDRGTGELFF. The chain couples TRBV5-1 to TRBJ2-2, with 10 bases matching TRBD1. CDR1 and CDR2 (germline): SGHRS, YFSETQ. The CDR3 consists of 17 residues. Trimming at V came to 0 bases and at J to 5 bases, leaving 7 bases not matched to a gene.

V is TRBV5-8 and J is TRBJ2-3; TRBD2 aligns across 11 bases. The CDR3 contains 19 residues. J was trimmed by 1 base and V by 7 bases; bases with no gene match: 17. Germline CDR1 is SGHTS and CDR2 is YDEGEE. Here the CDR3 reads CASPLALAGVQMRTDTQYF. CDR3 sequence (DNA): TGTGCCAGCCCATTAGCACTAGCGGGGGTCCAAATGCGCACAGATACGCAGTATTTT.

This chain links TRBV6-1 with TRBJ2-3; D gene unclear. Trimming shortened V by 2 bases and J by 5 bases, and 5 bases separated the two germline ends. Germline V gives CDR1 MNHNS, CDR2 SASEGT. The CDR3 covers 12 residues. The CDR3 coding sequence is TGTGCCAGCAGTGAATTGGTAGATACGCAGTATTTT. Its protein product is CASSELVDTQYF.

The genes are TRBV6-6 and TRBJ2-3; the D gene is possibly TRBD2 (7 bases). Trimming shortened V by 7 bases and J by 0 bases, and 11 bases separated the two germline ends. The CDR3 consists of 14 residues. CDR1 is MNHNY, CDR2 SVGAGI, per germline (reference sequence). As DNA, the CDR3 is TGTGCCAGCAAGGGGGGGGCTAGCACAGATACGCAGTATTTT. Translated, it gives CASKGGASTDTQYF.

The chain employs TRBV3-1 (or the pseudogene TRBV3-2) and TRBJ1-2, with D perhaps TRBD1 (5 bases). Per the germline V gene, CDR1 is LGHDT and CDR2 is YNNKEL (reference sequence). The CDR3 spans 13 residues. V was clipped by 1 base and J by 2 bases, with 5 bases between them. The CDR3 sequence: CASSQAGNYGYTF. In DNA, the CDR3 is TGTGCCAGCAGCCAAGCAGGGAACTATGGCTACACCTTC.

The V gene is TRBV2, the J gene TRBJ1-1; D might be TRBD1 (5 bases). With 5 bases removed from V and 5 bases from J, the gap between germline ends came to 18 bases. The CDR3 has 15 amino acids. Germline V gives CDR1 SNHLY, CDR2 FYNNEI. The CDR3 DNA reads TGTGCCAGCAGTCAGTCGAGACAGATCGAGACTGAAGCTTTCTTT. This gives the protein CASSQSRQIETEAFF.

This sequence joins TRBV6-5 and TRBJ1-3; TRBD1 might be the D (5 bases). V was trimmed by 8 bases and J by 0 bases, leaving 14 bases between them. The CDR3 is 15 amino acids. Germline CDR1 and CDR2: MNHEY and SVGAGI. The DNA of the CDR3 is TGTGCCAGCTCTCGGGGACTGCTCTCTGGAAACACCATATATTTT. Protein product: CASSRGLLSGNTIYF.

The chain uses TRBV3-1 (or the pseudogene TRBV3-2) and TRBJ1-2, with no clear D. The CDR3 covers 15 residues. Between the trimmed V and J ends, which lost 1 base and 2 bases, there was a span of 11 bases. Looked up from germline, CDR1 is LGHDT and CDR2 is YNNKEL (reference sequence). CDR3 DNA sequence: TGTGCCAGCAGCCAAGGGCCTCGCATGAACTATGGCTACACCTTC. It encodes CASSQGPRMNYGYTF.

CDR3 in amino acids: CASSLIRQPDEKLFF. The CDR3 nucleotides read TGCGCCAGCAGCTTAATACGACAGCCGGATGAAAAACTGTTTTTT. The chain employs TRBV4-3 and TRBJ1-4, with D possibly TRBD1 on 5 matching bases. This CDR3 region has 15 residues. Trimming removed 5 bases from V and 6 bases from J, with 16 bases in between. CDR1 and CDR2 from the germline V gene are LGHNA and YSLEER.

This clone has only a few counts. V and J are TRBV19 and TRBJ1-5; the match to TRBD1 covers 8 bases. Germline trimming cut 3 bases from V and 1 base from J; bases unmatched to any gene: 8. The CDR3 sequence is 17 residues long. The germline gives CDR1 LNHDA, CDR2 SQIVND (reference sequence). DNA of the CDR3: TGTGCCAGTAGTATGGTCCAGGGGGCTTTCAGCAATCAGCCCCAGCATTTT. Translation gives CASSMVQGAFSNQPQHF. Using reference TRBV19 and TRBJ1-5 for the parts outside the CDR3, the full variable domain is DGGITQSPKYLFRKEGQNVTLSCEQNLNHDAMYWYRQDPGQGLRLIYYSQIVNDFQKGDIAEGYSVSREKKESFPLTVTSAQKNPTAFYLCASSMVQGAFSNQPQHFGDGTRLSIL.

Written as DNA, the CDR3 is TGCGCCAGCAGCTTAGACAGGGAAGAGACCCAGTACTTC. The encoded protein is CASSLDREETQYF. This chain joins TRBV5-1 and TRBJ2-5; the match to TRBD1 covers 7 bases. Germline V lookup: CDR1 SGHRS, CDR2 YFSETQ. This CDR3 has 13 residues. V was pared by 2 bases and J by 3 bases, with 1 base of the junction left unmatched.

The chain recombines TRBV12-2 with TRBJ1-3. TRBV12-2 is labeled a pseudogene. The CDR3 contains 18 residues. CDR3 sequence reads: CASRLAPQGGNSGNTIYF. The DNA for the CDR3 is TGTGCAAGTCGCTTAGCCCCCCAGGGGGGGAACTCTGGAAACACCATATATTTT.

This clone was detected only a few times. The chain has TRBV5-1 and TRBJ1-1, with unresolved D. V was pared by 4 bases and J by 1 base, with 8 bases between. Per germline, CDR1 SGHRS and CDR2 YFSETQ. The CDR3 sequence is 13 residues long. CDR3 loop: CASSTGSNTEAFF. In DNA form, the CDR3 reads TGCGCCAGCAGCACCGGATCGAACACTGAAGCTTTCTTT.

The rearrangement uses TRBV7-3 and TRBJ2-5; D tentatively reads TRBD1 or TRBD2 (6 bases each). Trimming pared 5 bases from V and 4 bases from J, leaving 11 bases between. CDR1 is SGHTA, CDR2 FQGTGA, per germline. CDR3 length equals 13 residues. CDR3: CASSVGGTETQYF. The CDR3 bases are TGTGCCAGCAGCGTAGGGGGGACAGAGACCCAGTACTTC.

The rearrangement joins TRBV19 to TRBJ2-5; 9 bases fit TRBD1. With 6 bases clipped from V and 5 bases from J, the junction kept 7 bases outside the gene matches. This CDR3 spans 14 amino acids. Germline V lookup: CDR1 LNHDA, CDR2 SQIVND (reference sequence). The CDR3 region has the DNA TGTGCCAGTAGCACGGGACAGGGTCGGGAGACCCAGTACTTC. It translates to CASSTGQGRETQYF. Full variable domain (missing parts from reference TRBV19 and TRBJ2-5): DGGITQSPKYLFRKEGQNVTLSCEQNLNHDAMYWYRQDPGQGLRLIYYSQIVNDFQKGDIAEGYSVSREKKESFPLTVTSAQKNPTAFYLCASSTGQGRETQYFGPGTRLLVL.

This clone was seen only a few times. The J gene is TRBJ2-7, the V gene TRBV28, with TRBD1 as a possible D gene (5 bases). This CDR3 has 14 residues. Germline loops: CDR1 MDHEN, CDR2 SYDVKM. V was clipped by 2 bases and J by 0 bases, with 8 bases between them. The CDR3 DNA reads TGTGCCAGCAGTTTAGACAGAGTCTCCTACGAGCAGTACGTC. Protein product: CASSLDRVSYEQYV.

The V and J genes are TRBV7-2 and TRBJ2-2; TRBD1 might be the D (5 bases). From germline, CDR1 is SGHTA and CDR2 FQGNSA. The CDR3 covers 15 residues. Trimming left V 0 bases short and J 7 bases short, with 12 bases between. The CDR3 coding sequence is TGTGCCAGCAGCTTAGCGCACAGGACGAACGGGGAGCTGTTTTTT. Translated, it gives CASSLAHRTNGELFF.

The rearrangement uses TRBV4-3 and TRBJ2-3, with 7 bases lining up with TRBD1. V shed 6 bases, J shed 4 bases, and the junction held 13 bases outside the gene matches. CDR3 size: 16 residues. CDR1 and CDR2 from the germline V gene are LGHNA and YSLEER. The CDR3: CASSQHSRDSADTQYF. DNA for the CDR3: TGCGCCAGCAGTCAACATTCCCGGGACAGCGCAGATACGCAGTATTTT.

The chain uses TRBV11-3 and TRBJ2-1; weak D call: TRBD1 (6 bases). Trimming removed 0 bases from V and 5 bases from J, with 11 bases in between. Germline-derived CDR1 and CDR2 are SGHNT and YENEEA. The CDR3 sequence is 15 residues long. The CDR3 here is CASSLEQGTNNEQFF. The CDR3 DNA reads as TGTGCCAGCAGCTTAGAGCAGGGGACGAACAATGAGCAGTTCTTC.

The CDR3 reads CASSPPGRHQNIQYF. DNA of the CDR3: TGTGCCAGCTCACCGCCGGGCAGGCACCAAAACATTCAGTACTTC. The V gene is TRBV18, the J gene TRBJ2-4; no firm D call. Between the trimmed V and J ends, which lost 3 bases and 5 bases, there was a span of 14 bases. Per the germline V gene, CDR1 is KGHSH and CDR2 is LQKENI. The CDR3 sequence is 15 residues long.

This chain uses TRBV6-5 with TRBJ2-2, with D uncertain. This CDR3 has 15 residues. Germline assignment: CDR1 MNHEY and CDR2 SVGAGI. V lost 8 bases to trimming and J lost 3 bases, with 16 bases between them. Here the CDR3 reads CASGTSLLYTGELFF. CDR3 DNA: TGTGCCAGCGGAACCTCTCTCCTCTACACCGGGGAGCTGTTTTTT.

In this sample, this clone turned up a few times. V gene TRBV3-1 (or the pseudogene TRBV3-2) combines with J gene TRBJ2-3, with 10 bases lining up with TRBD1. Germline loops: CDR1 LGHDT, CDR2 YNNKEL (reference sequence). The CDR3 covers 13 residues. V lost 10 bases and J lost 4; bases outside the gene matches: 5. The CDR3 loop reads CATAGTGADTQYF. For the CDR3, the DNA is TGTGCCACCGCCGGGACAGGGGCAGATACGCAGTATTTT.

This sequence joins TRBV7-2 and TRBJ1-2; TRBD1 aligns across 8 bases. The CDR3 extends over 14 amino acids. The ends lost 5 bases at V and 5 bases at J; junction bases unmatched: 7. Germline V gene lookup returns CDR1 SGHTA and CDR2 FQGNSA. The CDR3 coding sequence is TGTGCCAGCAGCGACCGACAGGGGTTTTATGGCTACACCTTC. Translating it yields CASSDRQGFYGYTF.

The rearrangement joins TRBV4-1 to TRBJ1-3; D unresolved. Trimming took 4 bases from V and 0 from J, leaving 13 bases between them. From germline, CDR1 is MGHRA and CDR2 YSYEKL. The CDR3 extends over 16 amino acids. CDR3 nucleotides: TGCGCCAGCAGCCCAGCAATCCTAGACTCTGGAAACACCATATATTTT. Translation: CASSPAILDSGNTIYF.

In regard to this clone: The identical CDR3 is also encoded by other nucleotide sequences in the sample. CDR3 in DNA: TGTGCCAGCAGCTTCAGACCTACTAACTATGGCTACACCTTC. Protein: CASSFRPTNYGYTF. The genes are TRBV5-6 and TRBJ1-2; D is uncertain. The V gene's germline CDR1 is SGHDT and CDR2 YYEEEE. The CDR3 has 14 amino acids. Trimming took off 2 bases at V and 0 bases at J, with 8 bases between the two ends.

The genes are TRBV9 and TRBJ1-2; D gene ambiguous. This CDR3 has 12 residues. With 3 bases removed from V and 7 bases from J, the gap between germline ends came to 10 bases. From germline, CDR1 is SGDLS and CDR2 YYNGEE. DNA of the CDR3: TGTGCCAGCAGCGCTACTAACGCTGGCTACACCTTC. Residues: CASSATNAGYTF.

This clone was seen a handful of times. The chain carries TRBV18 and TRBJ1-2, with D possibly matching TRBD1 (6 bases). Between the trimmed V and J ends, which lost 3 bases and 6 bases, there was a span of 11 bases. Germline values: CDR1 KGHSH, CDR2 LQKENI. The CDR3 has 13 amino acids. CDR3 coding DNA: TGTGCCAGCTCACCGGGGGGCGCGGATGGCTACACCTTC. Translating gives CASSPGGADGYTF.